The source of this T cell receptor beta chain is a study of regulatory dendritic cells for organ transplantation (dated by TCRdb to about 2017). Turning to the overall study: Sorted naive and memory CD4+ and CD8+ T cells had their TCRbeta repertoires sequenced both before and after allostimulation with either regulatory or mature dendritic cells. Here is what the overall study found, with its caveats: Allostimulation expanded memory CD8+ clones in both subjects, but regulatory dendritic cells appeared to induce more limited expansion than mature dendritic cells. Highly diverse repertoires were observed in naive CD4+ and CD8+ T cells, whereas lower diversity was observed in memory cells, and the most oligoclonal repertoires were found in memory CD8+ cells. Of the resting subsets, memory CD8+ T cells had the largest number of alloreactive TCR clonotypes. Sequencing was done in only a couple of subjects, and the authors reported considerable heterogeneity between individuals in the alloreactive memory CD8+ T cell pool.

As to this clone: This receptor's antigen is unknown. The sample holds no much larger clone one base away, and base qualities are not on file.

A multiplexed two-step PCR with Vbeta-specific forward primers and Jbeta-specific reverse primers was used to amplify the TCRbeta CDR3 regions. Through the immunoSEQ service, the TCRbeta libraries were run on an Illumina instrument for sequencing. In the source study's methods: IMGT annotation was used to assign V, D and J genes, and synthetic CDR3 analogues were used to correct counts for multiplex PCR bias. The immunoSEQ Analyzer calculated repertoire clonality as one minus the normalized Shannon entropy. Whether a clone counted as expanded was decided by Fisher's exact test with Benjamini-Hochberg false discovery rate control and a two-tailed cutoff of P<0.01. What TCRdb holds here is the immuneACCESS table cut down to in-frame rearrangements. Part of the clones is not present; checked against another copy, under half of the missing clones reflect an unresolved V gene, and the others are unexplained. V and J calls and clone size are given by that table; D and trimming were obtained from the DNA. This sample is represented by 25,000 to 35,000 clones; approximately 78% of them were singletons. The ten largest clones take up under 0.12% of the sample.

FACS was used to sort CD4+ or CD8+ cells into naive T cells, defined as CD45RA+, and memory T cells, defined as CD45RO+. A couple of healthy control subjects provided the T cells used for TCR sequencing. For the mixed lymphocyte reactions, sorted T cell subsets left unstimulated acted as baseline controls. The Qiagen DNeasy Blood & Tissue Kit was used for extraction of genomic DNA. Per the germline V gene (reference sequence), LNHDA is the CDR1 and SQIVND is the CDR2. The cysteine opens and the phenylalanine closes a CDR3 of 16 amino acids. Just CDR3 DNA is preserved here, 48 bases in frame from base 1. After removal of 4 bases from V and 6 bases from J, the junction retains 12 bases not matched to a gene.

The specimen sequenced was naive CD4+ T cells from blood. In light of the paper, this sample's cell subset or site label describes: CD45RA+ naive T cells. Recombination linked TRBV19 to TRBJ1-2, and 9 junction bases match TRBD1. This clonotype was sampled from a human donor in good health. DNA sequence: TGTGCCAGTAGTAACTCCGGGACAGGGTTTTTGGATGGCTACACCTTC. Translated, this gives CASSNSGTGFLDGYTF.